These 9 T cell receptor beta chains share one sample of origin, sequenced in a study of T cell responses to AZD1222 COVID-19 vaccine. The repertoire was sequenced with immunoSEQ multiplex PCR; TCRdb's copy has only in-frame clones and lacks some. The sample includes more than 95,000 clones, 93% seen only once; the top ten take approximately 5%. The source was peripheral blood, collected on day 0 of AZD1222 vaccination. These receptors all stem from an adult in good health.

This chain joins TRBV28 and TRBJ2-7, with D unclear. CDR3 length: 13 residues. Trimming took off 4 bases at V and 2 bases at J, with 9 bases between the two ends. Germline assignment: CDR1 MDHEN and CDR2 SYDVKM. The CDR3 nucleotides read TGTGCCAGCAGTTCCCGGAGTCCCTACGAGCAGTACTTC. It translates to CASSSRSPYEQYF.

The chain links TRBV19 to TRBJ1-3; D remains ambiguous. There are 16 residues in the CDR3. Trimming took off 7 bases at V and 0 bases at J, with 16 bases between the two ends. Germline assignment: CDR1 LNHDA and CDR2 SQIVND (reference sequence). CDR3 in DNA: TGTGCCAGTACCCCCCGGACCTTCAGCTCTGGAAACACCATATATTTT. Protein sequence: CASTPRTFSSGNTIYF.

The J gene is TRBJ2-1, the V gene TRBV6-4; D is undetermined. CDR1 is MRHNA, CDR2 SNTAGT, per germline. The CDR3 has 8 amino acids. The CDR3 bases are TGTAATCGGGTTGAGCAGTTCTTC. Translating it yields CNRVEQFF.

The chain couples TRBV6-5 to TRBJ2-2; D may match TRBD1 or TRBD2 (7 bases each). The CDR3 consists of 13 residues. Trimming pared 11 bases from V and 7 bases from J, leaving 17 bases between. The germline gives CDR1 MNHEY, CDR2 SVGAGI. CDR3 protein: CALGGTDDGELFF. The CDR3 nucleotides read TGTGCCCTGGGAGGGACAGATGACGGGGAGCTGTTTTTT.

The gene calls are TRBV7-3 and TRBJ2-3; D remains ambiguous. The germline gives CDR1 SGHTA, CDR2 FQGTGA. V lost 2 bases and J 0 bases, leaving 9 bases between the germline ends. The CDR3 contains 15 residues. For the CDR3, the DNA is TGTGCCAGCAGCTTATTCGGCTCTAGCACAGATACGCAGTATTTT. It specifies CASSLFGSSTDTQYF. The entire variable domain, with the rest obtained from reference TRBV7-3 and TRBJ2-3, is as follows: GAGVSQTPSNKVTEKGKYVELRCDPISGHTALYWYRQSLGQGPEFLIYFQGTGAADDSGLPNDRFFAVRPEGSVSTLKIQRTERGDSAVYLCASSLFGSSTDTQYFGPGTRLTVL.

The chain recombines TRBV6-2 or TRBV6-3 with TRBJ2-3, with 12 bases fitting TRBD2. The germline gives CDR1 MNHEY, CDR2 SVGEGT. With 5 bases clipped from V and 2 bases from J, the junction kept 5 bases outside the gene matches. This CDR3 spans 16 amino acids. The CDR3 reads CASSPGLAGYTDTQYF. CDR3 DNA sequence: TGTGCCAGCAGTCCCGGACTAGCGGGGTACACAGATACGCAGTATTTT.

This chain connects TRBV3-1 (or the pseudogene TRBV3-2) to TRBJ2-2, with 13 positions matching TRBD2. J gave up 4 bases and V 4 bases, and 6 bases lay outside the gene matches. Germline V CDR1 and CDR2: LGHDT, YNNKEL (reference sequence). This CDR3 spans 17 amino acids. Written as DNA, the CDR3 is TGTGCCAGCAGCCTCGGACTAGCGGGAGTAACCACCGGGGAGCTGTTTTTT. Translated, it gives CASSLGLAGVTTGELFF.

The chain couples TRBV19 to TRBJ2-7, with D perhaps given as TRBD1 or TRBD2 (5 bases each). The CDR3 is 14 residues long. Germline V gene data show CDR1 as LNHDA and CDR2 as SQIVND (reference sequence). V was trimmed by 3 bases and J by 0 bases, leaving 9 bases between them. CDR3 DNA sequence: TGTGCCAGTAGTATCGGGGACCACTCCTACGAGCAGTACTTC. Its protein is CASSIGDHSYEQYF.

V is TRBV28 and J is TRBJ1-3; maybe TRBD1 (6 bases). Germline assignment: CDR1 MDHEN and CDR2 SYDVKM. The CDR3 has 14 amino acids. V lost 3 bases to trimming and J lost 2 bases, with 8 bases between them. The CDR3: CASSLWDTGNTIYF. CDR3 DNA sequence: TGTGCCAGCAGTTTGTGGGACACTGGAAACACCATATATTTT.